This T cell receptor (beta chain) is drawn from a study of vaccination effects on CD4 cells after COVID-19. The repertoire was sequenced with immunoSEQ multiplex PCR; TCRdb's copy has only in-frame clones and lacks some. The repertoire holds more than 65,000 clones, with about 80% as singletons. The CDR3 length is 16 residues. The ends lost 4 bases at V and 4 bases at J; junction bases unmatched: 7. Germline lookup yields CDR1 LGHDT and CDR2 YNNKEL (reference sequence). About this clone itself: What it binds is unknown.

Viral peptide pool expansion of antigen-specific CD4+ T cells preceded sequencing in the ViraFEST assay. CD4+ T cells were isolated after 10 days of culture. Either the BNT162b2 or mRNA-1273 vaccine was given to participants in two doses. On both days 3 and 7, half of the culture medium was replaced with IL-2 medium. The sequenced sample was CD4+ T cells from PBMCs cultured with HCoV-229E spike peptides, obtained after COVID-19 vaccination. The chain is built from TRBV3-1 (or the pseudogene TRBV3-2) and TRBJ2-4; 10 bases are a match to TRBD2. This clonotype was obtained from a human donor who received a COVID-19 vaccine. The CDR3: CASSPGVSGGKNIQYF. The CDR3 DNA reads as TGTGCCAGCAGCCCTGGAGTTAGCGGGGGGAAAAACATTCAGTACTTC.